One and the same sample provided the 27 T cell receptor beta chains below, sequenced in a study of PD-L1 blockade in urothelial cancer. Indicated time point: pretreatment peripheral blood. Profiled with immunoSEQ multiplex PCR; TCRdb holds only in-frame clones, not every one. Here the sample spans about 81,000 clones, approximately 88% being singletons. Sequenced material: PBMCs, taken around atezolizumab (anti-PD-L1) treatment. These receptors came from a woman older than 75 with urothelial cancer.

The CDR3 sequence: CASSLAFTGNTIYF. Written as DNA, the CDR3 is TGTGCCAGCAGCTTAGCGTTCACTGGAAACACCATATATTTT. The rearrangement links TRBV11-1 to TRBJ1-3; D remains unclear. The CDR3 covers 14 residues. V lost 0 bases, J lost 2 bases, and 5 bases lay in between. The germline V gene has CDR1 SGHAT and CDR2 FQDESV (reference sequence). The full variable domain, completed using reference TRBV11-1 and TRBJ1-3, is EAEVAQSPRYKITEKSQAVAFWCDPISGHATLYWYRQILGQGPELLVQFQDESVVDDSQLPKDRFSAERLKGVDSTLKIQPAELGDSAMYLCASSLAFTGNTIYFGEGSWLTVV.

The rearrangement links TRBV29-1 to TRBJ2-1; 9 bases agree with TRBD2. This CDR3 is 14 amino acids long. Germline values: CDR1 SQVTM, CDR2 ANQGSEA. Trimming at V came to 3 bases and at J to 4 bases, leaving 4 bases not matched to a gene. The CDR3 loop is CSVDASGMYNEQFF. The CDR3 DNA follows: TGCAGCGTTGACGCTAGCGGGATGTACAATGAGCAGTTCTTC.

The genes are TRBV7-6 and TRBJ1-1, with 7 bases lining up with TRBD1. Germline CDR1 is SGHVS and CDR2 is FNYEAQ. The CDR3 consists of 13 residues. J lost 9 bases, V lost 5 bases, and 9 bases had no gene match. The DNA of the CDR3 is TGTGCCAGCAGCATAGGGGGACAGAATCAAGCTTTCTTT. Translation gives CASSIGGQNQAFF.

The CDR3 protein is CASSIWDRGYEQYF. The CDR3 nucleotides read TGTGCCAGTAGTATATGGGACAGGGGTTACGAGCAGTACTTC. The chain recombines TRBV19 with TRBJ2-7; 10 bases agree with TRBD1. Germline values: CDR1 LNHDA, CDR2 SQIVND (reference sequence). The CDR3 is 14 amino acids. The ends lost 2 bases at V and 4 bases at J; junction bases unmatched: 2.

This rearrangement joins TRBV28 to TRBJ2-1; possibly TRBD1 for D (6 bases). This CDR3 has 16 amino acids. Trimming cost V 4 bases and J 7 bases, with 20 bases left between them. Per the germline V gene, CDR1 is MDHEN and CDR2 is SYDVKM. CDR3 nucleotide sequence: TGTGCCAGCAGTTCTCGGGACACTCTCCTGGCGAATGAGCAGTTCTTC. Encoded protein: CASSSRDTLLANEQFF.

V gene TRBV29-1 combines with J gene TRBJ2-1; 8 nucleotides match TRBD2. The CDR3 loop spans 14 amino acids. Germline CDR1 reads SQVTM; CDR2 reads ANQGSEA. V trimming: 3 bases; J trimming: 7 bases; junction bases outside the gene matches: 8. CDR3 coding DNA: TGCAGCGTTGACCCAGGACTAGCAGGGAATGAGCAGTTCTTC. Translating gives CSVDPGLAGNEQFF.

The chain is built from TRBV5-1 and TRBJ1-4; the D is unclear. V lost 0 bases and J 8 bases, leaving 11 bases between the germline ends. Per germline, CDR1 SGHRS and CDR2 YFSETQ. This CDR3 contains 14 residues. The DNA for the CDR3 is TGCGCCAGCAGCTTGGACAGCTCGAACGAAAAACTGTTTTTT. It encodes CASSLDSSNEKLFF.

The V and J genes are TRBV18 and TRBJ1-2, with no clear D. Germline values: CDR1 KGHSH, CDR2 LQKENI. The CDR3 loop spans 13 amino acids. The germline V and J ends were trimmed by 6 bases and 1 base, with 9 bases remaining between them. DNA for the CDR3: TGTGCCAGCTCGCCGACAATTAACTATGGCTACACCTTC. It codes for CASSPTINYGYTF. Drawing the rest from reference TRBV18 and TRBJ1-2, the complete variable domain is NAGVMQNPRHLVRRRGQEARLRCSPMKGHSHVYWYRQLPEEGLKFMVYLQKENIIDESGMPKERFSAEFPKEGPSILRIQQVVRGDSAAYFCASSPTINYGYTFGSGTRLTVV.

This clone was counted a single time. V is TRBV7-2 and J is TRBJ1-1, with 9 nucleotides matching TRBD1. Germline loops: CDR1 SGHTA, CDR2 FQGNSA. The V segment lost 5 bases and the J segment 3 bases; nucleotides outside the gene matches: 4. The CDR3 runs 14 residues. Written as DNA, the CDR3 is TGTGCCAGCAGCCCCACAGGGGGCTACACTGAAGCTTTCTTT. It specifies CASSPTGGYTEAFF.

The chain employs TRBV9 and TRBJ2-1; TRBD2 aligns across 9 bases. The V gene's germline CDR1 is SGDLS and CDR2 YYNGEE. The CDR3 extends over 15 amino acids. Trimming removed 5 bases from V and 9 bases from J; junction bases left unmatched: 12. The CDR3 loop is CASSSGTSSVLEQFF. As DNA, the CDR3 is TGTGCCAGCAGTTCCGGGACTAGCTCTGTGCTTGAGCAGTTCTTC.

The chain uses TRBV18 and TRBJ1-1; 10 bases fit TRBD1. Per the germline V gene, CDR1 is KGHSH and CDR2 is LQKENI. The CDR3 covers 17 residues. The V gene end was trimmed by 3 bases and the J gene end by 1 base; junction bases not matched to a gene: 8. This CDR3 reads CASSPTRDRGRNTEAFF. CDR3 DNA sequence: TGTGCCAGCTCACCTACCCGGGACAGGGGAAGGAACACTGAAGCTTTCTTT.

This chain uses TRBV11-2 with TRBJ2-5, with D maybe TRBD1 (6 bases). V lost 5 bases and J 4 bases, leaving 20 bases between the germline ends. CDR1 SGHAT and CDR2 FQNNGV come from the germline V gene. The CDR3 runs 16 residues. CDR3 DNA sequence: TGTGCCAGCAGCCCCCAGGGGTTGCGGGTTGGAGAGACCCAGTACTTC. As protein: CASSPQGLRVGETQYF.

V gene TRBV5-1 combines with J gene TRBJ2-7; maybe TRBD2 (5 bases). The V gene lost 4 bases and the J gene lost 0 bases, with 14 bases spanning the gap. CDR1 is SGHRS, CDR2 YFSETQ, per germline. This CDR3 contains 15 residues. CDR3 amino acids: CASSPGGGSSYEQYF. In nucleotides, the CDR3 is TGCGCCAGCAGCCCTGGAGGTGGAAGCTCCTACGAGCAGTACTTC.

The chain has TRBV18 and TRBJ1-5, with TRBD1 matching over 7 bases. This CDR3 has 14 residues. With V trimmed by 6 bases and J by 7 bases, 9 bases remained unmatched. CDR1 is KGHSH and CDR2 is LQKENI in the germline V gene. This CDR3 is CASSQGGAGQPQHF. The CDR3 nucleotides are TGTGCCAGCTCCCAAGGGGGCGCGGGACAGCCCCAGCATTTT.

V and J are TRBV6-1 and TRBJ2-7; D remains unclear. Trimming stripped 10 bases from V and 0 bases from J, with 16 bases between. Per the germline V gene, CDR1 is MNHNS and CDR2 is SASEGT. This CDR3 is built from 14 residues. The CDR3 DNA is TGTGCCACCCCCTCGAGCACAGTCTCCTACGAGCAGTACTTC. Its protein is CATPSSTVSYEQYF.

Here the CDR3 reads CASSDQTYKNIQYF. CDR3 nucleotides: TGCGCCAGCAGTGACCAGACTTACAAAAACATTCAGTACTTC. The chain is built from TRBV10-1 and TRBJ2-4; D is ambiguous. There are 14 residues in the CDR3. CDR1 is WNHNN and CDR2 is SYGVQD in the germline V gene (reference sequence). V was cut by 3 bases and J by 3 bases, with 9 bases left in between.

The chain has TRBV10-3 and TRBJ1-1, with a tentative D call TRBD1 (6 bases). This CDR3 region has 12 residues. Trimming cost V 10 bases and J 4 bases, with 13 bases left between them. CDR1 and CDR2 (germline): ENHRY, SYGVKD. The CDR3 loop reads CATTIGGTEAFF. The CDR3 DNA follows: TGTGCCACTACTATAGGGGGCACTGAAGCTTTCTTT.

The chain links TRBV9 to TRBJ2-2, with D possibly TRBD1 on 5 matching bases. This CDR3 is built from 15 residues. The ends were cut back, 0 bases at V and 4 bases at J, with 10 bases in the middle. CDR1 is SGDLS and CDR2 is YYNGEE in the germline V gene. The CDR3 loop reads CASSVAQGATGELFF. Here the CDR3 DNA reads TGTGCCAGCAGCGTAGCTCAAGGGGCCACCGGGGAGCTGTTTTTT.

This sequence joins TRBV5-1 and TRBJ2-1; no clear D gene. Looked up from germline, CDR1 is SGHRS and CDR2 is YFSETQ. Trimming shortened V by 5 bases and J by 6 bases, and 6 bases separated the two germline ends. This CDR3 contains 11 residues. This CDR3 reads CASRRSNEQFF. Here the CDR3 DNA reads TGCGCCAGCAGGAGGAGCAATGAGCAGTTCTTC.

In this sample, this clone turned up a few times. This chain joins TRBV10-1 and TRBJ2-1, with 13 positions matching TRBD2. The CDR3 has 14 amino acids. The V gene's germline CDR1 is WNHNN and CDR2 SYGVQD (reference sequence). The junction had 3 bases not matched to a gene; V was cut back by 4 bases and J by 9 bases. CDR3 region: CASSGTSGSVEQFF. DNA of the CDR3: TGCGCCAGCAGTGGGACTAGCGGGAGTGTTGAGCAGTTCTTC.

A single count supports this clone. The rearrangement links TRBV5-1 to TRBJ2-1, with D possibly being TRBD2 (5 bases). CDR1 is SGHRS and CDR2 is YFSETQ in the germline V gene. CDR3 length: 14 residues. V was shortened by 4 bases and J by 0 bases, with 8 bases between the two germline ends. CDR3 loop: CASSRDSSYNEQFF. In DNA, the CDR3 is TGCGCCAGCAGCCGGGATAGCTCCTACAATGAGCAGTTCTTC.

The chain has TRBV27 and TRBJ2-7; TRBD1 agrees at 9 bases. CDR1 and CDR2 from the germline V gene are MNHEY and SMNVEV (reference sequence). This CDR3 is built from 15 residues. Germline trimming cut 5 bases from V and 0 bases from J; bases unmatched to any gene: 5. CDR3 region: CASSRSDRGSYEQYF. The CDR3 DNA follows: TGTGCCAGCAGTAGGTCGGACAGGGGCTCCTACGAGCAGTACTTC.

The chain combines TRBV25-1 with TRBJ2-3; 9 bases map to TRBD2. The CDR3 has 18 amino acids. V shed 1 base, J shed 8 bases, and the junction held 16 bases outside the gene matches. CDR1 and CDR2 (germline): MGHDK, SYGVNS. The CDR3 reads CASSELSVLAGKIVTQYF. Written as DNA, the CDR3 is TGTGCCAGCAGTGAATTAAGTGTACTAGCGGGTAAAATAGTTACGCAGTATTTT. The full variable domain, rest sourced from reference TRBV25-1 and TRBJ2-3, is EADIYQTPRYLVIGTGKKITLECSQTMGHDKMYWYQQDPGMELHLIHYSYGVNSTEKGDLSSESTVSRIRTEHFPLTLESARPSHTSQYLCASSELSVLAGKIVTQYFGPGTRLTVL.

DNA for the CDR3: TGTGCCAGTAGTATGCTAGGGAACACTGAAGCTTTCTTT. Its translation is CASSMLGNTEAFF. The rearrangement links TRBV19 to TRBJ1-1; no firm D call. CDR3 length equals 13 residues. CDR1 and CDR2 (germline): LNHDA, SQIVND (reference sequence). With 3 bases removed from V and 1 base from J, the gap between germline ends came to 6 bases.

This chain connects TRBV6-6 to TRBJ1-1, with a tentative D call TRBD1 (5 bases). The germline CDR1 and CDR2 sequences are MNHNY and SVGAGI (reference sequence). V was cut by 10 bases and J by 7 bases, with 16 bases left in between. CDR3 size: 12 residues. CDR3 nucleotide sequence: TGTGCCACCAGGGAGGGGCGGGTTGAAGCTTTCTTT. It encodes CATREGRVEAFF.

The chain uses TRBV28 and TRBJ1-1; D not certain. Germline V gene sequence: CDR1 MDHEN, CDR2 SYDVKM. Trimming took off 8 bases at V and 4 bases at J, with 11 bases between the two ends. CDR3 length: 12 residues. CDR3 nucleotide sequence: TGTGCCAGCCAAGCGCTACGCACTGAAGCTTTCTTT. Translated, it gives CASQALRTEAFF.

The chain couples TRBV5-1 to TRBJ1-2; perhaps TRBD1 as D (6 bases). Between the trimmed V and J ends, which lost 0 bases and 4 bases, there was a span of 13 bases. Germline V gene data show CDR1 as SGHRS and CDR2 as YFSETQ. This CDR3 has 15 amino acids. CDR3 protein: CASSLGPDSFYGYTF. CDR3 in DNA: TGCGCCAGCAGCTTGGGCCCGGACAGCTTCTATGGCTACACCTTC.